This T cell receptor (beta chain) was observed in a study of cytomegalovirus exposure and HLA in healthy donors. Study results and caveats: Productive rates of about 87% or about 30% were seen for most TCR beta V segments in an earlier analysis. The only immune exposure information that was available was CMV serostatus. A missense DCLRE1C variant was associated with V- and J-gene trimming of TCR beta chains in a later analysis, and an independent cohort replicated the association.

In germline, CDR1 is SGHRS, CDR2 YFSETQ. The CDR3 contains 15 residues. V lost 0 bases to trimming and J lost 5 bases; unmatched junction nucleotides: 7. This clone has just a few counts. The antigen is unknown. The study ran its PCR with 60 Vbeta and 13 Jbeta primers. Profiled with immunoSEQ multiplex PCR; TCRdb holds only in-frame clones, not every one. The sample has about 160,000 clones, roughly three quarters seen once; the top ten hold 2.5% to 4%. Sequenced sample: PBMCs. The receptor comes from a woman aged 50 to 65 in good health and CMV-seropositive. This chain connects TRBV5-1 to TRBJ1-1, with 7 bases aligning to TRBD1. CDR3 nucleotides: TGCGCCAGCAGCTTGGCTCCAGGGGGAAATACTGAAGCTTTCTTT. Translated, it gives CASSLAPGGNTEAFF.